The 12 T cell receptor beta chains below come from one sample, sequenced in a study of shared clonotypes between healthy human individuals. Naivety among CD8 cells was defined by CD45RO negativity and positive CCR7 selection, thereby excluding terminally differentiated effector memory CD45RA+ cells. Sequencing used immunoSEQ multiplex PCR; TCRdb keeps in-frame clones, though not all of them. The sample lists nearly 2 million clones; approximately 95% were seen once. The specimen sequenced was naive CD8+ T cells sorted from blood. These receptors were collected from a man younger than 35 in good health.

V and J are TRBV4-3 and TRBJ2-1; 10 bases line up with TRBD2. Germline CDR1 reads LGHNA; CDR2 reads YSLEER. Trimming removed 4 bases from V and 5 bases from J; junction bases left unmatched: 11. The CDR3 runs to 17 residues. The CDR3 DNA reads as TGCGCCAGCAGCCGGCTTACCGGGACTAGCGACAACAATGAGCAGTTCTTC. It specifies CASSRLTGTSDNNEQFF.

V and J are TRBV5-6 and TRBJ1-2; D gene ambiguous. V was shortened by 4 bases and J by 7 bases, with 14 bases between the two germline ends. The germline gives CDR1 SGHDT, CDR2 YYEEEE. There are 13 residues in the CDR3. The CDR3 spells CASSLGELGGYTF. CDR3 DNA sequence: TGTGCCAGCAGCCTCGGTGAATTGGGTGGCTACACCTTC.

The gene calls are TRBV5-1 and TRBJ2-3; 8 bases fit TRBD1. Germline assignment: CDR1 SGHRS and CDR2 YFSETQ. V shed 0 bases, J shed 3 bases, and the junction held 6 bases outside the gene matches. The CDR3 totals 16 residues. CDR3 nucleotides: TGCGCCAGCAGCTTGGCCACCGGACAGGGAACAGATACGCAGTATTTT. It is translated as CASSLATGQGTDTQYF.

This clone was observed once. The chain employs TRBV30 and TRBJ1-2; TRBD1 aligns across 8 bases. The J segment lost 4 bases and the V segment lost 3 bases, leaving 7 bases of the junction unmatched. CDR3 length: 14 residues. Germline V gene lookup returns CDR1 GTSNPN and CDR2 SVGIG (reference sequence). The CDR3 region is CAWRLQGGAYGYTF. CDR3 coding DNA: TGTGCCTGGAGGTTACAGGGGGGCGCCTATGGCTACACCTTC.

The chain carries TRBV5-6 and TRBJ1-1; D call uncertain. The V and J ends lost 3 bases and 0 bases respectively, with 6 bases between them. The CDR3 sequence is 13 residues long. CDR1 is SGHDT and CDR2 is YYEEEE in the germline V gene. CDR3 bases: TGTGCCAGCAGCTATCAGATGAACACTGAAGCTTTCTTT. Protein product: CASSYQMNTEAFF.

A note on this clone: The junction and the germline gene differ at one end; a read error may be behind it. The V gene is TRBV7-7, the J gene TRBJ2-1; D possibly uses TRBD1 or TRBD2 (5 bases each). The CDR3 is 15 residues long. In germline, CDR1 is SSHAT, CDR2 FNYEAQ (reference sequence). The DNA for the CDR3 is TGTGCTAGCAGCTTAGATATGGGACCAGACAATGAGCAGTTCTTC. Translated, it gives CASSLDMGPDNEQFF.

The chain joins TRBV7-9 to TRBJ1-1, with 9 positions matching TRBD1. With V trimmed by 5 bases and J by 6 bases, 7 bases remained unmatched. CDR1 SEHNR and CDR2 FQNEAQ come from the germline V gene (reference sequence). CDR3 size: 14 residues. The CDR3 DNA reads TGTGCCAGCAGCATCGGGACAGGGATCGCTGAAGCTTTCTTT. Translating gives CASSIGTGIAEAFF. The whole variable domain, filled in from reference TRBV7-9 and TRBJ1-1, reads DTGVSQNPRHKITKRGQNVTFRCDPISEHNRLYWYRQTLGQGPEFLTYFQNEAQLEKSRLLSDRFSAERPKGSFSTLEIQRTEQGDSAMYLCASSIGTGIAEAFFGQGTRLTVV.

The chain links TRBV19 to TRBJ2-5; TRBD2 aligns across 10 bases. Germline V gene lookup returns CDR1 LNHDA and CDR2 SQIVND (reference sequence). The CDR3 extends over 14 amino acids. Losses at the gene ends were 5 bases for V and 9 bases for J; bases not matched to a gene: 9. The CDR3 region is CASSPAGGPGPQYF. CDR3 sequence (DNA): TGTGCCAGTAGTCCAGCGGGAGGGCCGGGGCCCCAGTACTTC. Full variable domain (outside the CDR3, taken from reference TRBV19 and TRBJ2-5): DGGITQSPKYLFRKEGQNVTLSCEQNLNHDAMYWYRQDPGQGLRLIYYSQIVNDFQKGDIAEGYSVSREKKESFPLTVTSAQKNPTAFYLCASSPAGGPGPQYFGPGTRLLVL.

This chain's CDR3 is CASSSWEESEAFF. In DNA, the CDR3 is TGTGCCAGCAGTTCCTGGGAGGAATCTGAAGCTTTCTTT. The chain couples TRBV14 to TRBJ1-1; D call uncertain. CDR3 size: 13 residues. V was cut by 6 bases and J by 6 bases, with 14 bases left in between. Germline-derived CDR1 and CDR2 are SGHDN and FVKESK.

This chain connects TRBV6-5 to TRBJ2-7, with a tentative D call TRBD1 (6 bases). The ends were cut back, 2 bases at V and 4 bases at J, with 15 bases in the middle. The germline V gene has CDR1 MNHEY and CDR2 SVGAGI. The CDR3 consists of 15 residues. CDR3 coding DNA: TGTGCCAGCAGTTACCTCCCGCAGGGGCGGTACGAGCAGTACTTC. Translating gives CASSYLPQGRYEQYF.

V gene TRBV13 combines with J gene TRBJ1-6, with no clear D. Germline assignment: CDR1 PRHDT and CDR2 FYEKMQ (reference sequence). The V and J ends lost 0 bases and 12 bases respectively, with 9 bases between them. The CDR3 runs 13 residues. CDR3 nucleotide sequence: TGTGCCAGCAGCTTAGGCTCGAGAGAACCCCTCCACTTT. Residues: CASSLGSREPLHF.

J is TRBJ1-5 and V is TRBV9; maybe TRBD1 (5 bases). Trimming stripped 4 bases from V and 7 bases from J, with 15 bases between. The CDR3 loop spans 14 amino acids. The germline V gene has CDR1 SGDLS and CDR2 YYNGEE. CDR3 sequence reads: CASSPGISGQPQHF. The CDR3 coding sequence is TGTGCCAGCAGCCCAGGGATAAGCGGCCAGCCCCAGCATTTT.